These T cell receptor beta chains were read from a single sample in a study of T cells in localized non-small cell lung cancer. This table comes from immunoSEQ multiplex PCR, and its TCRdb copy is limited to in-frame clones, with some not included. The table records under 45,000 clones, approximately 80% of them present only once. The starting material was PBMCs, obtained before any cancer treatment. Receptors were obtained from a man aged 40 to 75 with stage II lung adenocarcinoma. CDR3s include the opening cysteine and the closing phenylalanine or tryptophan. The D gene is left open where the match is weak. Only part of the rows carry a size: once, few, many, or a class if the clone is expanded.

d_call clone_size j_call v_call cdr3_length cdr3_aa cdr3_nt
- - TRBJ2-1 TRBV5-1 14 CASSLKPPANEQFF TGCGCCAGCAGCTTGAAACCGCCCGCCAATGAGCAGTTCTTC
TRBD1 - TRBJ1-2 TRBV6-1 12 CASRRDSTSYTF TGTGCCAGCCGACGGGACAGCACGAGCTACACCTTC
- - TRBJ1-5 TRBV7-9 13 CASSRDGNQPQHF TGTGCCAGCAGCCGGGACGGGAATCAGCCCCAGCATTTT
TRBD1 - TRBJ1-2 TRBV5-1 15 CASRDLTGPNYGYTF TGCGCCAGCAGAGACCTGACAGGGCCGAACTATGGCTACACCTTC
- few TRBJ2-6 TRBV2 14 CASRGLSGANVLTF TGTGCCAGCAGAGGATTATCTGGGGCCAACGTCCTGACTTTC
TRBD2 - TRBJ2-3 TRBV28 16 CASSRSGSSAGGTQYF TGTGCCAGCAGCCGTAGCGGGAGTAGTGCAGGGGGTACGCAGTATTTT
- - TRBJ1-5 TRBV7-2 13 CASSSDYNQPQHF TGTGCCAGCAGCTCTGATTACAATCAGCCCCAGCATTTT
- - TRBJ1-2 TRBV5-1 14 CASSLTGTNYGYTF TGCGCCAGCAGCTTGACAGGAACTAACTATGGCTACACCTTC
- - TRBJ2-1 TRBV6-5 13 CASSEGLHNEQFF TGTGCCAGCAGTGAGGGACTCCATAATGAGCAGTTCTTC
TRBD1 few TRBJ1-4 TRBV14 17 CASSHRQGTSTNEKLFF TGTGCCAGCAGCCACCGACAGGGGACTTCAACTAATGAAAAACTGTTTTTT
- - TRBJ2-1 TRBV9 15 CASSPPGSGAREQFF TGTGCCAGCAGCCCCCCGGGTTCTGGGGCCAGGGAGCAGTTCTTC
- few TRBJ1-6 TRBV4-3 13 CASSQVEDSPLHF TGCGCCAGCAGCCAAGTTGAGGATTCACCCCTCCACTTT
- - TRBJ2-5 TRBV28 13 CASSFGYQETQYF TGTGCCAGCAGTTTCGGGTACCAAGAGACCCAGTACTTC
- - TRBJ1-1 TRBV7-2 13 CASSLETNTEAFF TGTGCCAGCAGCTTAGAAACGAACACTGAAGCTTTCTTT
- - TRBJ2-3 TRBV9 15 CASSVATGQTDTQYF TGTGCCAGCAGCGTAGCTACAGGGCAAACAGATACGCAGTATTTT
TRBD1 - TRBJ2-7 TRBV6-5 15 CASSHDRVSSYEQYF TGTGCCAGCAGCCATGACAGGGTTAGCTCCTACGAGCAGTACTTC
- - TRBJ1-2 TRBV18 12 CASSSTEGGYTF TGTGCCAGCTCGTCGACGGAGGGTGGCTACACCTTC
- few TRBJ2-1 TRBV7-3 16 CASSLKVGTPDNEQFF TGTGCCAGCAGCTTAAAAGTTGGGACTCCGGACAATGAGCAGTTCTTC
- - TRBJ2-3 TRBV7-2 15 CASSLAWGSTDTQYF TGTGCCAGCAGCTTAGCGTGGGGGAGCACAGATACGCAGTATTTT
- few TRBJ2-3 TRBV19 11 CASTWQATQYF TGTGCCAGTACGTGGCAGGCTACGCAGTATTTT
- once TRBJ2-5 TRBV25-1 11 CASSSLETQYF TGTGCCAGCAGCTCTCTGGAGACCCAGTACTTC
TRBD1 - TRBJ1-1 TRBV7-9 13 CASSVRDSGQAFF TGTGCCAGCAGCGTCCGGGACAGCGGACAAGCTTTCTTT
TRBD2 - TRBJ2-1 TRBV4-1 18 CASSQDDGAAGVGNEQFF TGCGCCAGCAGCCAAGATGATGGGGCAGCGGGAGTGGGCAATGAGCAGTTCTTC
- - TRBJ2-7 TRBV11-2 15 CASSFASARSYEQYF TGTGCCAGCAGCTTTGCCAGCGCCCGCTCCTACGAGCAGTACTTC
- - TRBJ1-5 TRBV27 9 CATGQPQHF TGTGCCACCGGTCAGCCCCAGCATTTT
- few TRBJ1-5 TRBV6-1 14 CASTRTAFNQPQHF TGTGCCAGCACCAGGACAGCGTTCAATCAGCCCCAGCATTTT
TRBD1 - TRBJ2-7 TRBV28 15 CASSIPGTGSYEQYF TGTGCCAGCAGTATACCCGGGACAGGGTCCTACGAGCAGTACTTC
- few TRBJ1-6 TRBV25-1 12 CASGPGDSPLHF TGTGCCAGCGGCCCAGGGGATTCACCCCTCCACTTT
TRBD1 - TRBJ2-7 TRBV7-2 14 CASSWGQGNDEQYF TGTGCCAGCAGCTGGGGACAGGGCAACGACGAGCAGTACTTC
- - TRBJ2-1 TRBV2 11 CASAPRQGQFF TGTGCCAGCGCTCCTCGGCAGGGGCAGTTCTTC
TRBD2 - TRBJ2-1 TRBV25-1 16 CASSETSGSSYNEQFF TGTGCCAGCAGTGAGACTAGCGGAAGCTCCTACAATGAGCAGTTCTTC
- - TRBJ1-1 TRBV5-1 14 CASSTAPGNTEAFF TGCGCCAGCAGCACGGCCCCTGGGAACACTGAAGCTTTCTTT
TRBD2 few TRBJ2-2 TRBV11-2 15 CASSWLAEYTGELFF TGTGCCAGCAGCTGGCTAGCGGAATACACCGGGGAGCTGTTTTTT
TRBD2 - TRBJ2-2 TRBV7-2 16 CASSLRAGANTGELFF TGTGCCAGCAGCTTAAGGGCGGGAGCGAACACCGGGGAGCTGTTTTTT
- - TRBJ2-2 TRBV30 11 CAWQGTGELFF TGTGCCTGGCAGGGAACCGGGGAGCTGTTTTTT
- - TRBJ2-3 TRBV5-1 15 CASSWMDGTGYTQYF TGCGCCAGCAGCTGGATGGACGGGACGGGCTATACGCAGTATTTT
- - TRBJ2-5 TRBV5-4 13 CASSLKGGETQYF TGTGCCAGCAGTCTCAAGGGCGGGGAGACCCAGTACTTC
- - TRBJ1-1 TRBV6-6 13 CASLQGLNTEAFF TGTGCCAGCTTACAGGGTCTGAACACTGAAGCTTTCTTT
TRBD2 - TRBJ2-1 TRBV5-1 13 CASSSEASGGRFF TGCGCCAGCAGCTCTGAGGCTAGCGGAGGACGGTTCTTC
TRBD2 - TRBJ2-5 TRBV5-1 16 CASSPGLAGVWETQYF TGCGCCAGCAGCCCCGGACTAGCGGGAGTATGGGAGACCCAGTACTTC
TRBD2 - TRBJ2-5 TRBV30 13 CALQRGGLETQYF TGTGCCCTCCAGCGGGGGGGATTGGAGACCCAGTACTTC
TRBD1 - TRBJ2-3 TRBV5-1 13 CASSIEPGQVQHW TGCGCCAGCAGCATTGAACCGGGACAGGTGCAACACTGG
- - TRBJ2-4 TRBV15 16 CATSREQGESLNIQYF TGTGCCACCAGCAGAGAACAAGGAGAGTCCCTAAACATTCAGTACTTC